This TCR beta chain was recorded in a study of blood T cell repertoires in COVID-19. V was clipped by 6 bases and J by 6 bases; unmatched bases: 14. The CDR3 extends over 15 amino acids. The V gene's germline CDR1 is SGHAT and CDR2 FQNNGV. Only in-frame clones appear in the TCRdb table, and some are missing; sequencing was by immunoSEQ multiplex PCR. The data show 200,000 to 300,000 clones, with around nine tenths seen just once and 1.5% to 2% held by the top ten. This receptor was identified in an older woman who had recovered from COVID-19. The V and J genes are TRBV11-2 and TRBJ2-7; TRBD1 aligns across 7 bases. What was sequenced was peripheral blood. CDR3 amino acids: CASSYYRGTVPEQYF. Here the CDR3 DNA reads TGTGCCAGCAGTTATTACAGAGGGACAGTACCCGAGCAGTACTTC. Using reference TRBV11-2 and TRBJ2-7 for the parts outside the CDR3, the full variable domain is EAGVAQSPRYKIIEKRQSVAFWCNPISGHATLYWYQQILGQGPKLLIQFQNNGVVDDSQLPKDRFSAERLKGVDSTLKIQPAKLEDSAVYLCASSYYRGTVPEQYFGPGTRLTVT.